Shown below are 13 T cell receptor beta chains from a single sample sequenced in a study of T cells expressing NK-cell markers. TCRdb re-called the 5' RACE reads and catalogs CDR3 proteins one per entry, DNA excluded. The sample totals about 140,000 distinct CDR3 sequences; its top ten clones hold around 12%. Sequencing was performed on blood T cells: a sorted CD56 or NKG2C T cell subset, CD4+ or CD8+ T cells, or bulk PBMC T cells (not recorded which). These receptors all come from a man between 18 and 35 years old in good health.

The chain employs TRBV19 and TRBJ2-1; TCRdb's D gene call, TRBD2, goes unchecked for lack of DNA. The CDR3 sequence is 14 residues long. Germline CDR1 is LNHDA and CDR2 is SQIVND (reference sequence). This CDR3 is CASSKWGGYNEQFF. Full variable domain (remainder filled in from reference TRBV19 and TRBJ2-1): DGGITQSPKYLFRKEGQNVTLSCEQNLNHDAMYWYRQDPGQGLRLIYYSQIVNDFQKGDIAEGYSVSREKKESFPLTVTSAQKNPTAFYLCASSKWGGYNEQFFGPGTRLTVL.

The chain employs TRBV7-8 and TRBJ2-3; TCRdb's D call, TRBD1, is unchecked because there is no DNA. Germline-derived CDR1 and CDR2 are SGHVS and FQNEAQ. This CDR3 comprises 16 residues. The CDR3 loop is CASSALDREGTDTQYF.

V usage is TRBV29-1 and J usage is TRBJ2-1; checking the TCRdb D call of TRBD2 is not possible without DNA. CDR1 and CDR2 (germline): SQVTM, ANQGSEA. CDR3 length: 17 amino acids. CDR3 in amino acids: CSVAGGPGLAGGNEQFF.

The chain uses TRBV12-3 or TRBV12-4 and TRBJ2-2; TCRdb gives TRBD2 as the D gene, but with no DNA this cannot be confirmed. CDR3 length equals 19 residues. The CDR3 reads CASSHSGTSGAHYGGELFF.

This chain joins TRBV12-3 or TRBV12-4 and TRBJ1-1; TCRdb picks TRBD1, but there is no DNA to check that call. CDR3 size: 14 residues. Here the CDR3 reads CASGPGRENTEAFF.

The chain combines TRBV29-1 with TRBJ2-1; TCRdb reports TRBD1, a call that lacks DNA to check it against. Germline CDR1 reads SQVTM; CDR2 reads ANQGSEA. The CDR3 has 13 amino acids. This CDR3 reads CSVEDPAGNQQFF.

V gene TRBV12-3 or TRBV12-4 combines with J gene TRBJ2-2; TCRdb names TRBD1, which stays unverified in the absence of DNA. This CDR3 spans 14 amino acids. The CDR3 loop reads CASTPGLGAGELFF.

V usage is TRBV27 and J usage is TRBJ2-3; TCRdb selects TRBD1, and the lack of DNA leaves this call unchecked. The germline V gene encodes CDR1 MNHEY and CDR2 SMNVEV (reference sequence). The CDR3 length is 13 residues. CDR3 sequence: CASRQGVIDTQYF.

This chain joins TRBV2 and TRBJ2-1; TCRdb's D call, TRBD1, is unchecked because there is no DNA. Germline V gene data show CDR1 as SNHLY and CDR2 as FYNNEI. This CDR3 region has 15 residues. CDR3 region: CASSGGGRPYNEQFF.

V is TRBV12-3 or TRBV12-4 and J is TRBJ2-5. The CDR3 has 13 amino acids. The CDR3 loop reads CASSSLLEETQYF.

The chain employs TRBV6-5 and TRBJ2-1. Germline CDR1 is MNHEY and CDR2 is SVGAGI. CDR3 length: 12 amino acids. This CDR3 is CASSYMVGEQFF.

The rearrangement links TRBV19 to TRBJ1-2; TCRdb's D gene call, TRBD1, goes unchecked for lack of DNA. Germline assignment: CDR1 LNHDA and CDR2 SQIVND (reference sequence). The CDR3 is made up of 15 amino acids. The chain's CDR3 is CASSMDRGAGYGYTF.

The chain links TRBV12-3 or TRBV12-4 to TRBJ2-5; TCRdb's D call, TRBD1, is unchecked because there is no DNA. The CDR3 contains 14 residues. CDR3 sequence reads: CASSLGDVWETQYF.